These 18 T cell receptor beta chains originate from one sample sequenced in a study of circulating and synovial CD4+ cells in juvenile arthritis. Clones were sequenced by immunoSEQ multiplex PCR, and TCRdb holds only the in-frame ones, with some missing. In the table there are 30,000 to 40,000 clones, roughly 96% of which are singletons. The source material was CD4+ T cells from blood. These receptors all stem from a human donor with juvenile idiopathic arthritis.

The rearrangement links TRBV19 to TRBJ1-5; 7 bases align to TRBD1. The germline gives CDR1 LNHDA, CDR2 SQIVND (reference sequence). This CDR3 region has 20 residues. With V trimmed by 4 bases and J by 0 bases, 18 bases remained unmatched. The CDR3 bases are TGTGCCAGTAGTACCACGGGACGGACAGGACGAGGCTATAGCAATCAGCCCCAGCATTTT. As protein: CASSTTGRTGRGYSNQPQHF.

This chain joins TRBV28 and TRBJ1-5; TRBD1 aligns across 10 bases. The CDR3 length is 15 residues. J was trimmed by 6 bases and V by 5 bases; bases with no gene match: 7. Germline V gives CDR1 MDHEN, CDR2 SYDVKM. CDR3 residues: CASSPDRGRIQPQHF. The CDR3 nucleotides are TGTGCCAGCAGTCCAGACAGGGGGCGCATTCAGCCCCAGCATTTT.

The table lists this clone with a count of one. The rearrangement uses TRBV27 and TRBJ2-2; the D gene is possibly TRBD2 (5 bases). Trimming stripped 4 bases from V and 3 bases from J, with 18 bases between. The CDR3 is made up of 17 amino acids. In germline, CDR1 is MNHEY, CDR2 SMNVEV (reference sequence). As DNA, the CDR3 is TGTGCCAGCAGTTCTACGGGATTCCCGTGGGACACCGGGGAGCTGTTTTTT. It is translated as CASSSTGFPWDTGELFF.

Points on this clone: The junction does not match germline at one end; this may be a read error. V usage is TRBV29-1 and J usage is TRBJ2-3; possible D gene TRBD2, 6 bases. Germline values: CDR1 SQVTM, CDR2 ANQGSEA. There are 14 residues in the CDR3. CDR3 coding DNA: TGCAGCGTTGATGCCGGGGGTGGCACAGGTACGCAGTATTTT. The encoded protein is CSVDAGGGTGTQYF.

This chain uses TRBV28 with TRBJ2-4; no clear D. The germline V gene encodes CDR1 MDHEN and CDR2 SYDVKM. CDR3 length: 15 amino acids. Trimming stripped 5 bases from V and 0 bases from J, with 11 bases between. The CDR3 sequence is CASSPFRIAKNIQYF. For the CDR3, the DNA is TGTGCCAGCAGTCCTTTCAGGATAGCCAAAAACATTCAGTACTTC.

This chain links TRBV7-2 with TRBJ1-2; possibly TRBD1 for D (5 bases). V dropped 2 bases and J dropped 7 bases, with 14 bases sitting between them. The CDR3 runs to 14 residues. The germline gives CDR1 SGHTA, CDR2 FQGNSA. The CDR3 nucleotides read TGTGCCAGCAGCTTATCCGCCGGGGGGGGTGGCTACACCTTC. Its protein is CASSLSAGGGGYTF. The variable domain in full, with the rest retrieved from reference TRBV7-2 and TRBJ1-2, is GAGVSQSPSNKVTEKGKDVELRCDPISGHTALYWYRQSLGQGLEFLIYFQGNSAPDKSGLPSDRFSAERTGGSVSTLTIQRTQQEDSAVYLCASSLSAGGGGYTFGSGTRLTVV.

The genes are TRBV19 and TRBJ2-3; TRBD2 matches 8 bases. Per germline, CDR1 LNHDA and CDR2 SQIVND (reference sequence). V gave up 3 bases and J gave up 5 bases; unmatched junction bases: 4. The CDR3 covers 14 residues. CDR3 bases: TGTGCCAGTAGTATTTCGGGGGGGCGAGATACGCAGTATTTT. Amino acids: CASSISGGRDTQYF.

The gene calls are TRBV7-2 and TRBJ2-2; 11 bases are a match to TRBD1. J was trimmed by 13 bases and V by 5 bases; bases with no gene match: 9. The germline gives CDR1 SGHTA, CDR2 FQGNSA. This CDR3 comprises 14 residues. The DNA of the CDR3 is TGTGCCAGCAGCCGAGGACAGGGGGCGGGGTGGCTGTTTTTT. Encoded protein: CASSRGQGAGWLFF.

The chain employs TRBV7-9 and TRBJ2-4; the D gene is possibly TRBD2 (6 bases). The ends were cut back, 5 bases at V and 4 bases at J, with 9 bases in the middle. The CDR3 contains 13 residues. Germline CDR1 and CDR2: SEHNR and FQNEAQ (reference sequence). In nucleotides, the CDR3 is TGTGCCAGCAGCCCCCGGGGGAAAAACATTCAGTACTTC. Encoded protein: CASSPRGKNIQYF.

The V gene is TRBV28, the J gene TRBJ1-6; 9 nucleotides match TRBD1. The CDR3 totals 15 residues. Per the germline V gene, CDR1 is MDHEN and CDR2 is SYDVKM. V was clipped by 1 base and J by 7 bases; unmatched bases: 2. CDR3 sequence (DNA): TGTGCCAGCAGTTTATACGGGACAGGGAATTCACCCCTCCACTTT. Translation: CASSLYGTGNSPLHF.

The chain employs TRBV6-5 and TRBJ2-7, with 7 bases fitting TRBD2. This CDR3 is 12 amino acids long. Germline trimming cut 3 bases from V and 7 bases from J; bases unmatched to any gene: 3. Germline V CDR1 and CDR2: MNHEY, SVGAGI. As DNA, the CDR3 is TGTGCCAGCAGTTATGGCGGGGGTGAGCAGTACTTC. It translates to CASSYGGGEQYF.

As DNA, the CDR3 is TGCGCCAGCAGGGAGAGTAGGGGGTCCAGTGAGCAGTTCTTC. Its translation is CASRESRGSSEQFF. This chain uses TRBV10-1 with TRBJ2-1; weak D call: TRBD1 (6 bases). Germline V gene sequence: CDR1 WNHNN, CDR2 SYGVQD (reference sequence). The CDR3 runs 14 residues. Trimming took 6 bases from V and 9 from J, leaving 18 bases between them.

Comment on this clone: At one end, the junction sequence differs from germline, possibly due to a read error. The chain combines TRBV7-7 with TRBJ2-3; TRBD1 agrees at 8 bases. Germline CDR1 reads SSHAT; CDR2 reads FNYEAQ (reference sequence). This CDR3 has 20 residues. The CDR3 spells CASSSGTGRISGTSTDTQYF. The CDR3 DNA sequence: TGTGCTAGCAGCTCCGGGACAGGACGGATTAGCGGCACATCCACAGATACGCAGTATTTT.

Here the CDR3 DNA reads TGTGCCAGCAGACAACAGGGAAGAAGAGAAAAACTGTTTTTT. Translated, it gives CASRQQGRREKLFF. The chain carries TRBV6-1 and TRBJ1-4, with a tentative D call TRBD1 (6 bases). The CDR3 has 14 amino acids. Germline CDR1 MNHNS, CDR2 SASEGT. The V gene lost 6 bases and the J gene lost 8 bases, with 16 bases spanning the gap.

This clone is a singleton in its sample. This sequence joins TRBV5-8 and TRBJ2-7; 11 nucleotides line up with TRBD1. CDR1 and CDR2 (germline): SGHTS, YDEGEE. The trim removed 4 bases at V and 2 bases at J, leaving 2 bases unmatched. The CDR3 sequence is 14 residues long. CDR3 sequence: CASSRGQGAYEQYF. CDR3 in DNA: TGTGCCAGCAGCCGGGGACAGGGGGCCTACGAGCAGTACTTC.

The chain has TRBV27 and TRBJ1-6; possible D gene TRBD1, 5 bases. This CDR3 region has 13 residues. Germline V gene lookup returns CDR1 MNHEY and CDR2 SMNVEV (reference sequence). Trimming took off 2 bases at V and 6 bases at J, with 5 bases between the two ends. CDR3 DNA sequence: TGTGCCAGCAGTTTAAGGGGTAATTCACCCCTCCACTTT. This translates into CASSLRGNSPLHF.

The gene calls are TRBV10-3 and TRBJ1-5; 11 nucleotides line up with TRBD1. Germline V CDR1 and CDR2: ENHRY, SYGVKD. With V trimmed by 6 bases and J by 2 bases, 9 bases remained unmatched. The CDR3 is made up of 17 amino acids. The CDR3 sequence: CAIRGQGASGGNQPQHF. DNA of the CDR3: TGTGCCATCAGAGGACAGGGGGCATCGGGTGGCAATCAGCCCCAGCATTTT.

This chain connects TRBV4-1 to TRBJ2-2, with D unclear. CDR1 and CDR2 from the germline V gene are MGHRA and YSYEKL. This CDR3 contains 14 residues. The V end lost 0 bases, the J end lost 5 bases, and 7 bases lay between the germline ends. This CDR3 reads CASSQETLTGELFF. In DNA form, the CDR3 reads TGCGCCAGCAGCCAAGAGACTCTTACCGGGGAGCTGTTTTTT.